Below are 17 T cell receptor beta chains sequenced from a single sample in a study of T cell responses to AZD1222 COVID-19 vaccine (dated by TCRdb to the early 2020s). The time point label, read with the paper, signifies: about 28 days (+/-7) after the second vaccine dose. The library was obtained by the immunoSEQ multiplex PCR assay. Drawn from immuneACCESS, this table holds only the in-frame rearrangements with V and J called that TCRdb kept. Clones are partly lost; checked studies trace under half to an unresolved V gene and leave the rest unexplained. In all, the sample holds 99,000 or so clones, and roughly 89% of those were seen once. Roughly two fifths of the sample goes to the ten largest clones. The sequencing here drew on peripheral blood, taken 28 days after the second AZD1222 dose. These receptors were obtained from an adult who received the AZD1222 COVID-19 vaccine.

V gene TRBV30 combines with J gene TRBJ1-1; D is unclear. This CDR3 comprises 12 residues. V lost 3 bases and J lost 7, with 12 bases in between. The V gene's germline CDR1 is GTSNPN and CDR2 SVGIG (reference sequence). The CDR3 sequence is CAWRYSHFEAFF. Here the CDR3 DNA reads TGTGCCTGGAGATACAGCCACTTTGAAGCTTTCTTT.

DNA for the CDR3: TGTGCCAGCAAAGCGGGAGGAACTACCTACGAGCAGTACTTC. Translated, it gives CASKAGGTTYEQYF. This rearrangement joins TRBV28 to TRBJ2-7; 9 bases map to TRBD2. The CDR3 runs to 14 residues. Trimming removed 7 bases from V and 2 bases from J; junction bases left unmatched: 6. Germline lookup yields CDR1 MDHEN and CDR2 SYDVKM.

This clone appeared a single time. The chain carries TRBV20-1 and TRBJ1-6; no clear D. The germline V gene encodes CDR1 DFQATT and CDR2 SNEGSKA (reference sequence). The V end lost 3 bases, the J end lost 7 bases, and 4 bases lay between the germline ends. This CDR3 region has 11 residues. In nucleotides, the CDR3 is TGCAGTGCTAGCCGGAATTCACCCCTCCACTTT. Encoded protein: CSASRNSPLHF.

The chain has TRBV4-1 and TRBJ2-7, with 11 bases fitting TRBD1. Trimming removed 6 bases from V and 4 bases from J; junction bases left unmatched: 8. This CDR3 is built from 15 residues. Per the germline V gene, CDR1 is MGHRA and CDR2 is YSYEKL. CDR3 in amino acids: CASRQTGTGGYEQYF. The CDR3 DNA follows: TGCGCCAGCAGACAAACAGGGACAGGGGGGTACGAGCAGTACTTC.

The rearrangement links TRBV6-5 to TRBJ1-1, with a tentative D call TRBD1 (5 bases). V lost 7 bases, J lost 2 bases, and 17 bases lay in between. This CDR3 contains 15 residues. CDR1 and CDR2 (germline): MNHEY, SVGAGI. CDR3 bases: TGTGCCAGCACCAACGGGCTAAGGGGTAACACTGAAGCTTTCTTT. Residues: CASTNGLRGNTEAFF.

For the CDR3, the DNA is TGTGCCAGCAGTGACCACTACAGGGGGCCTGAAGCTTTCTTT. Residues: CASSDHYRGPEAFF. The rearrangement uses TRBV6-1 and TRBJ1-1; 9 bases are a match to TRBD1. Losses at the gene ends were 3 bases for V and 6 bases for J; bases not matched to a gene: 5. CDR1 is MNHNS and CDR2 is SASEGT in the germline V gene. The CDR3 consists of 14 residues.

This clone has a single count. This chain connects TRBV9 to TRBJ2-7; tentatively, D is TRBD1 or TRBD2 (6 bases each). CDR3 length: 15 amino acids. With 0 bases removed from V and 6 bases from J, the gap between germline ends came to 16 bases. Germline CDR1 and CDR2: SGDLS and YYNGEE. DNA of the CDR3: TGTGCCAGCAGCGTAGAGGGGGGCAGATTTGCCGAGCAGTACTTC. As protein: CASSVEGGRFAEQYF.

The rearrangement uses TRBV5-1 and TRBJ1-2; D remains unclear. This CDR3 has 14 amino acids. Trimming pared 5 bases from V and 5 bases from J, leaving 16 bases between. Germline V gives CDR1 SGHRS, CDR2 YFSETQ. The CDR3 sequence is CASRAGTSSYGYTF. The DNA for the CDR3 is TGCGCCAGCAGGGCAGGTACTTCTTCTTATGGCTACACCTTC.

The chain combines TRBV5-6 with TRBJ1-3; possible D gene TRBD1, 5 bases. The CDR3 has 17 amino acids. V gave up 3 bases and J gave up 0 bases, with 16 bases separating them. The germline V gene encodes CDR1 SGHDT and CDR2 YYEEEE. The CDR3 DNA reads as TGTGCCAGCAGCTCAACGGGGGACGGCAGCTCTGGAAACACCATATATTTT. It specifies CASSSTGDGSSGNTIYF.

V usage is TRBV6-6 and J usage is TRBJ2-6, with TRBD2 matching 9 bases. The CDR3 has 20 residues. Trimming cost V 5 bases and J 1 base; bases outside gene matches: 15. CDR1 is MNHNY and CDR2 is SVGAGI in the germline V gene (reference sequence). The CDR3 sequence is CASSPLGAGGNPSGANVLTF. The CDR3 nucleotides are TGTGCCAGCAGTCCCTTAGGAGCGGGAGGCAACCCTTCTGGGGCCAACGTCCTGACTTTC.

V gene TRBV7-2 combines with J gene TRBJ2-2, with 7 nucleotides matching TRBD1. Germline V CDR1 and CDR2: SGHTA, FQGNSA. The CDR3 is made up of 14 amino acids. V lost 5 bases to trimming and J lost 5 bases; unmatched junction nucleotides: 5. This CDR3 is CASSVRTGTGELFF. The CDR3 DNA reads TGTGCCAGCAGCGTCCGGACAGGAACCGGGGAGCTGTTTTTT.

The rearrangement links TRBV14 to TRBJ2-2; D ambiguous. The CDR3 is 15 residues long. V was trimmed by 1 base and J by 1 base, leaving 7 bases between them. The germline V gene has CDR1 SGHDN and CDR2 FVKESK. The CDR3 protein is CASSQGVRNTGELFF. The CDR3 DNA reads as TGTGCCAGCAGCCAAGGGGTTAGGAACACCGGGGAGCTGTTTTTT.

The gene calls are TRBV28 and TRBJ1-4; TRBD1 might be the D (5 bases). This CDR3 has 17 amino acids. Germline loops: CDR1 MDHEN, CDR2 SYDVKM. V lost 5 bases, J lost 2 bases, and 18 bases lay in between. CDR3 DNA: TGTGCCAGCAGTCCGGCCGGGACCCCGAACACTAATGAAAAACTGTTTTTT. Translated: CASSPAGTPNTNEKLFF.

The chain links TRBV15 to TRBJ2-7; 9 nucleotides match TRBD1. With 3 bases clipped from V and 6 bases from J, the junction kept 9 bases outside the gene matches. The CDR3 totals 15 residues. Germline CDR1 reads LNHNV; CDR2 reads YYDKDF (reference sequence). CDR3 in amino acids: CATSRRTGTGSEQYF. In DNA form, the CDR3 reads TGTGCCACCAGCAGGCGTACCGGGACAGGGAGCGAGCAGTACTTC.

The chain recombines TRBV19 with TRBJ2-1, with D perhaps TRBD2 (5 bases). Trimming took 3 bases from V and 4 from J, leaving 16 bases between them. CDR1 LNHDA and CDR2 SQIVND come from the germline V gene (reference sequence). The CDR3 is made up of 16 amino acids. CDR3 DNA: TGTGCCAGTAGTATCCGGTCGGGGAGTGGGTACAATGAGCAGTTCTTC. Encoded protein: CASSIRSGSGYNEQFF.

As DNA, the CDR3 is TGTGCCAGCAGCCCGATATTGGGACTAGGCAGCACAGATACGCAGTATTTT. Its translation: CASSPILGLGSTDTQYF. The chain carries TRBV14 and TRBJ2-3; 8 bases match TRBD2. CDR3 size: 17 residues. From germline, CDR1 is SGHDN and CDR2 FVKESK. V lost 4 bases to trimming and J lost 0 bases; unmatched junction nucleotides: 9.

This clone was detected only once. The chain has TRBV5-4 and TRBJ2-1; weak D call: TRBD1 (5 bases). CDR1 and CDR2 from the germline V gene are SGHNT and YYREEE (reference sequence). This CDR3 contains 15 residues. V was trimmed by 0 bases and J by 6 bases, leaving 13 bases between them. In nucleotides, the CDR3 is TGTGCCAGCAGCTTGGCAATCGGACACCTCAATGAGCAGTTCTTC. It is translated as CASSLAIGHLNEQFF.